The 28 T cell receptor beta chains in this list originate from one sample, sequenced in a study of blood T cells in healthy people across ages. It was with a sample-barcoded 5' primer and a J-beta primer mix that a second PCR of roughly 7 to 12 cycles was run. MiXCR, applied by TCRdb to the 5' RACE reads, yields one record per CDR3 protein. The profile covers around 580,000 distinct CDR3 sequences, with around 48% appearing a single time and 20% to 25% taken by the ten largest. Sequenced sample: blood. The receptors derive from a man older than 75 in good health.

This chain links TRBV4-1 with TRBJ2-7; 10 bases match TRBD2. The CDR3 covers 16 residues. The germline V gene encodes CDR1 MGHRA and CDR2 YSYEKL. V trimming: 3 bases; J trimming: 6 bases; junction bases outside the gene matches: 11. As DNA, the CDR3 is TGCGCCAGCAGCCACCGTACTACTAGCGGGATAGGCGAGCAGTACTTC. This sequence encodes CASSHRTTSGIGEQYF.

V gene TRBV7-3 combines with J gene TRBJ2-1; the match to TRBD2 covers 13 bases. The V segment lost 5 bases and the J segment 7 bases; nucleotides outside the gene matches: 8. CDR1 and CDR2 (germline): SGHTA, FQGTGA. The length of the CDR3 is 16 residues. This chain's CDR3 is CASSRELAGGLNEQFF. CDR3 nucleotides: TGTGCCAGCAGCCGTGAACTAGCGGGGGGGCTGAATGAGCAGTTCTTC.

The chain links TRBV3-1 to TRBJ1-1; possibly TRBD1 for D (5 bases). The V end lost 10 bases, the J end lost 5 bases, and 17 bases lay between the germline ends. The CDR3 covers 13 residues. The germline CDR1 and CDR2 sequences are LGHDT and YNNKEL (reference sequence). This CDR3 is CATTLGGKTEAFF. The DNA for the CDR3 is TGTGCCACCACGCTGGGGGGGAAGACTGAAGCTTTCTTT.

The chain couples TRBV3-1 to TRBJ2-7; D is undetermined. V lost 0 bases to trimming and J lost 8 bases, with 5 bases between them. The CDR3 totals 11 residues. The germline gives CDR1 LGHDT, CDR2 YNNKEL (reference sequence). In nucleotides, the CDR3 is TGTGCCAGCAGCCAAGATATAAAGCAGTACTTC. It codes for CASSQDIKQYF.

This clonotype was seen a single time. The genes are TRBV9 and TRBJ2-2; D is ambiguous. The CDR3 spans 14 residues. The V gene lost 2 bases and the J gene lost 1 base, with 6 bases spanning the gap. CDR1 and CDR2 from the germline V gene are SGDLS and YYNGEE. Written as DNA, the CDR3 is TGTGCCAGCAGCGTCGGCCGGAACACCGGGGAGCTGTTTTTT. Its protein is CASSVGRNTGELFF.

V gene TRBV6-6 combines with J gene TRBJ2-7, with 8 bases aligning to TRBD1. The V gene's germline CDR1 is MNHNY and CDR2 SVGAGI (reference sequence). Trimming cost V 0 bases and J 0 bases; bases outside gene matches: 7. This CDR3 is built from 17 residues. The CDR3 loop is CASSYSSRTGTSYEQYF. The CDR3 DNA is TGTGCCAGCAGTTACTCGAGTAGGACAGGGACCTCCTACGAGCAGTACTTC.

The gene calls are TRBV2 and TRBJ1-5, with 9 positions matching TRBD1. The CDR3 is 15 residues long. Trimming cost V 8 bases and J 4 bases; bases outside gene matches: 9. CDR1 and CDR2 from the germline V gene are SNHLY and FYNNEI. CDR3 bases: TGTGCCAGCGGGGCGGGACAGGGTAGGAATCAGCCCCAGCATTTT. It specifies CASGAGQGRNQPQHF.

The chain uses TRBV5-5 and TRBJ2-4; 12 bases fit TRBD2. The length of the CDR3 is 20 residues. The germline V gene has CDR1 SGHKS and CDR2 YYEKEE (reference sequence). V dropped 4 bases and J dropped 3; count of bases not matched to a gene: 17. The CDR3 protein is CASSLELASGRARDKNIQYF. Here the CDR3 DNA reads TGTGCCAGCAGCCTAGAACTGGCTAGCGGGAGGGCAAGGGACAAAAACATTCAGTACTTC.

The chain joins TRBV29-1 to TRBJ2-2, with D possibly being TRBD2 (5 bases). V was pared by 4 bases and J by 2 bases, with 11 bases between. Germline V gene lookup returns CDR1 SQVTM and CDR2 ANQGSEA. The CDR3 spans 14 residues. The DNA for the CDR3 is TGCAGCGTTGGGGGTAGCGTTAACACCGGGGAGCTGTTTTTT. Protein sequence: CSVGGSVNTGELFF.

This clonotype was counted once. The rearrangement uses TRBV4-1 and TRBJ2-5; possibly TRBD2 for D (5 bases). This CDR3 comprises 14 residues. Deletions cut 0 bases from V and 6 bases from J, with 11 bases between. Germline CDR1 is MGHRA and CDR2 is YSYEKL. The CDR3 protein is CASSQDTEVQTQYF. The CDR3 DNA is TGCGCCAGCAGCCAAGATACGGAGGTCCAGACCCAGTACTTC.

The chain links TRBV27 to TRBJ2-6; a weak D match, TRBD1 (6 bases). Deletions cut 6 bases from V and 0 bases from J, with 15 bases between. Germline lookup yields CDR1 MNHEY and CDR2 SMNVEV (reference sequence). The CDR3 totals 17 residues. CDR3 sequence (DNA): TGTGCCAGCAGAGGGGGAGCAGTCCTCTCTGGGGCCAACGTCCTGACTTTC. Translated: CASRGGAVLSGANVLTF. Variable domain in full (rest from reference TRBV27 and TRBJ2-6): EAQVTQNPRYLITVTGKKLTVTCSQNMNHEYMSWYRQDPGLGLRQIYYSMNVEVTDKGDVPEGYKVSRKEKRNFPLILESPSPNQTSLYFCASRGGAVLSGANVLTFGAGSRLTVL.

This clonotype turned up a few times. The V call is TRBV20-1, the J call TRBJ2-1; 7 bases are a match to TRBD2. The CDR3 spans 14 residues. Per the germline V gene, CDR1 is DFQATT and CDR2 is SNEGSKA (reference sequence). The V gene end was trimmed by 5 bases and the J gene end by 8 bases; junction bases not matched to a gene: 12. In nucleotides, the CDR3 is TGCAGTGCTTGCGCGGGAGAACATGTTTATGAGCAGTTCTTC. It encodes CSACAGEHVYEQFF.

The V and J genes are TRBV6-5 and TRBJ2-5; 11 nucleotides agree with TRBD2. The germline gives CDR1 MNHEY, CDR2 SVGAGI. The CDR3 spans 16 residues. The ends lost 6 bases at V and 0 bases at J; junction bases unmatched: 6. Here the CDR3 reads CASRRTSGGYQETQYF. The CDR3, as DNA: TGTGCCAGCAGGAGAACTAGCGGGGGCTACCAAGAGACCCAGTACTTC.

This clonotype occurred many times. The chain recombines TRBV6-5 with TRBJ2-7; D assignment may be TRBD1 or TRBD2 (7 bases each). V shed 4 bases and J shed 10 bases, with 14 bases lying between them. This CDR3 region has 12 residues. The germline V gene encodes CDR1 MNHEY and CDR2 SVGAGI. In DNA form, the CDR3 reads TGTGCCAGCAGTTTGCAGGGGGGGGACCAGTACTTC. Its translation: CASSLQGGDQYF.

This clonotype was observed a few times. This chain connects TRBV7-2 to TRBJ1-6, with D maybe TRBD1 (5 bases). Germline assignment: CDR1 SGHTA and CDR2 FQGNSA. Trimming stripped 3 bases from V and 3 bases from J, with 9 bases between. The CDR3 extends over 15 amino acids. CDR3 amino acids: CASSLGQIYNSPLHF. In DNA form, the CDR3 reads TGTGCCAGCAGCTTGGGGCAGATCTATAATTCACCCCTCCACTTT.

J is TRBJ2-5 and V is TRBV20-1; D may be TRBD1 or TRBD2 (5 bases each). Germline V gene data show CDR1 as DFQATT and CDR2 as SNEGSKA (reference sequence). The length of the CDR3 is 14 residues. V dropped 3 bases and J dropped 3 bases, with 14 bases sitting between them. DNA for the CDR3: TGCAGTGCTAGTAGGGGACCGAAGGAAGAGACCCAGTACTTC. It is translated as CSASRGPKEETQYF.

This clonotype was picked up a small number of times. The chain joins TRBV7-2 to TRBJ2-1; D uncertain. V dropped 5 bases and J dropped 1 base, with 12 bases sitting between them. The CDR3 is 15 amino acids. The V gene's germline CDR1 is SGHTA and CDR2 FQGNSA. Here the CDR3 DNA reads TGTGCCAGCAGCCCTGGACCGATTTCCTACAATGAGCAGTTCTTC. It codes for CASSPGPISYNEQFF.

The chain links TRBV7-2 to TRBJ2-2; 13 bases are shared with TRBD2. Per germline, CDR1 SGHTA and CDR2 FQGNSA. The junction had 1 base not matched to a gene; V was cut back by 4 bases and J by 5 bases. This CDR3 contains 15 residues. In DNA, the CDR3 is TGTGCCAGCAGCTCACTAGCGGGGGGGACCGGGGAGCTGTTTTTT. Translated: CASSSLAGGTGELFF.

DNA of the CDR3: TGTGCCAGCAGTTCTGACAGGGTGGGCTGGGAAAAACTGTTTTTT. It translates to CASSSDRVGWEKLFF. The gene calls are TRBV12-3 or TRBV12-4 and TRBJ1-4, with 7 bases aligning to TRBD1. V lost 4 bases, J lost 8 bases, and 10 bases stayed unmatched. The CDR3 is made up of 15 amino acids.

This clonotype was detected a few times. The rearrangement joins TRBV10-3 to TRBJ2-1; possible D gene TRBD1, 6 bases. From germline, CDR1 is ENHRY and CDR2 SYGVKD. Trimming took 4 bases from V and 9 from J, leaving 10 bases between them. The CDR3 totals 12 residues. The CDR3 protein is CAISADRPEQFF. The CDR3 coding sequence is TGTGCCATCAGTGCCGACAGGCCTGAGCAGTTCTTC.

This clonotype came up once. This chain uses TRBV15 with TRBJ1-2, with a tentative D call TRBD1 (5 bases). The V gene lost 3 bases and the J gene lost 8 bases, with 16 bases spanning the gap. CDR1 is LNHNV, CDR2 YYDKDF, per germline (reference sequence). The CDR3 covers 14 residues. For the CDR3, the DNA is TGTGCCACCAGCAGGGACACAGACTGGGGAGGCTACACCTTC. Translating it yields CATSRDTDWGGYTF.

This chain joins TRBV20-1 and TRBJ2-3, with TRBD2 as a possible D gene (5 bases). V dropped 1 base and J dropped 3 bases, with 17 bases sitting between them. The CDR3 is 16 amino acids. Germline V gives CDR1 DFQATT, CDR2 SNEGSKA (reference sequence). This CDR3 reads CSARVLAGPGTDTQYF. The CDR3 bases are TGCAGTGCTAGAGTCCTGGCGGGCCCGGGGACAGATACGCAGTATTTT.

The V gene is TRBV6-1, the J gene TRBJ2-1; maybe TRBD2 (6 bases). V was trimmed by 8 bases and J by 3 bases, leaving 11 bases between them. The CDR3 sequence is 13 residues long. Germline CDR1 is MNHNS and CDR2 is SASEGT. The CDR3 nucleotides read TGTGCCAGCGGAACGGGAGACTACAATGAGCAGTTCTTC. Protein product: CASGTGDYNEQFF.

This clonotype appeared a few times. The CDR3 reads CASSLRTEETQYF. CDR3 nucleotide sequence: TGTGCCAGCAGCTTGCGGACGGAAGAGACCCAGTACTTC. This chain connects TRBV7-2 to TRBJ2-5; D unclear. The CDR3 runs 13 residues. Germline V gene sequence: CDR1 SGHTA, CDR2 FQGNSA. Trimming removed 3 bases at V and 3 bases at J, with 8 bases between. Based on the CDR3 plus reference TRBV7-2 and TRBJ2-5, the full variable domain is GAGVSQSPSNKVTEKGKDVELRCDPISGHTALYWYRQSLGQGLEFLIYFQGNSAPDKSGLPSDRFSAERTGGSVSTLTIQRTQQEDSAVYLCASSLRTEETQYFGPGTRLLVL.

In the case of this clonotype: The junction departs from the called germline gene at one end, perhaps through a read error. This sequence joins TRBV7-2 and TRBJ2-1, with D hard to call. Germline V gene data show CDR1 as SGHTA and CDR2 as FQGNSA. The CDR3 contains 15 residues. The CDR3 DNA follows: TGTGCCAGCAGCCCATCTCTCCCCCCCTACGATGAGCAGTTCTTC. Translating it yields CASSPSLPPYDEQFF.

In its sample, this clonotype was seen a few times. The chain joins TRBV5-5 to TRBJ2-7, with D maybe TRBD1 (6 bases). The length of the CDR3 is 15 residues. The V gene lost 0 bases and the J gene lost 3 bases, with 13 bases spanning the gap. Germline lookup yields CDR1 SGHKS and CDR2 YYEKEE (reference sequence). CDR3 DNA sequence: TGTGCCAGCAGCTTGGTACCGACAGGACTCTACGAGCAGTACTTC. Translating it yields CASSLVPTGLYEQYF.

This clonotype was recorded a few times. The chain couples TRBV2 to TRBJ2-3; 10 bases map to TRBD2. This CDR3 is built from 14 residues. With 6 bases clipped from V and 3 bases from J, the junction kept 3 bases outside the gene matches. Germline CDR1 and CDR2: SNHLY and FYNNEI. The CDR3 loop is CASSIAGGTDTQYF. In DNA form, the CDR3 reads TGTGCCAGCAGCATAGCGGGGGGAACAGATACGCAGTATTTT.

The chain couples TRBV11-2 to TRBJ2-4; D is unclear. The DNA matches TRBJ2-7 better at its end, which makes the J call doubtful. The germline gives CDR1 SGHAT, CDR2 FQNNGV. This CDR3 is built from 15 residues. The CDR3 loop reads CASSLDLASWYEQYF. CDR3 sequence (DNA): TGTGCCAGCAGCTTAGATCTGGCCAGTTGGTACGAGCAGTACTTC.